A single sample gave rise to the 9 T cell receptor beta chains below, sequenced in a study of shared clonotypes between healthy human individuals. Data came from immunoSEQ multiplex PCR; TCRdb stores just in-frame clones and leaves some out. Found here are 100,000 or so clones, roughly 66% of them singletons; the top ten hold roughly a quarter. The sample consisted of memory CD8+ T cells sorted from blood. Regarding subset: CD45RO+ cells pooled with CCR7-negative TemRA cells. All receptors come from a woman between 25 and 40 years old in good health.

The chain combines TRBV11-2 with TRBJ2-1, with 7 bases matching TRBD1. CDR1 SGHAT and CDR2 FQNNGV come from the germline V gene. The V segment lost 5 bases and the J segment 9 bases; nucleotides outside the gene matches: 16. The CDR3 runs to 16 residues. CDR3 DNA sequence: TGTGCCAGCAGCAACCCCCCCGGGACAGACGTCCGTGAGCAGTTCTTC. Translating it yields CASSNPPGTDVREQFF.

The chain combines TRBV18 with TRBJ2-3; D possibly corresponds to TRBD2 (7 bases). The germline V gene has CDR1 KGHSH and CDR2 LQKENI. This CDR3 is 16 amino acids long. Trimming left V 3 bases short and J 6 bases short, with 19 bases between. For the CDR3, the DNA is TGTGCCAGCTCACCGAGACCTGAGGGGGGGACGGATACGCAGTATTTT. Translating gives CASSPRPEGGTDTQYF. The whole variable domain, remainder taken from reference TRBV18 and TRBJ2-3, is NAGVMQNPRHLVRRRGQEARLRCSPMKGHSHVYWYRQLPEEGLKFMVYLQKENIIDESGMPKERFSAEFPKEGPSILRIQQVVRGDSAAYFCASSPRPEGGTDTQYFGPGTRLTVL.

The chain carries TRBV27 and TRBJ1-2; 8 bases line up with TRBD1. The junction had 3 bases not matched to a gene; V was cut back by 5 bases and J by 1 base. Germline values: CDR1 MNHEY, CDR2 SMNVEV (reference sequence). This CDR3 contains 14 residues. DNA of the CDR3: TGTGCCAGCAGTCTAGGACAGGGTAACTATGGCTACACCTTC. It codes for CASSLGQGNYGYTF.

This chain connects TRBV27 to TRBJ2-7, with TRBD2 matching over 7 bases. The V gene end was trimmed by 3 bases and the J gene end by 8 bases; junction bases not matched to a gene: 7. The CDR3 length is 13 residues. Germline values: CDR1 MNHEY, CDR2 SMNVEV (reference sequence). The CDR3, as DNA: TGTGCCAGCAGTTTGGCGGCTAGCGGACAGCAGTACTTC. Its translation: CASSLAASGQQYF.

The rearrangement links TRBV5-1 to TRBJ1-3; maybe TRBD1 (6 bases). With 1 base removed from V and 0 bases from J, the gap between germline ends came to 11 bases. The CDR3 is 16 residues long. CDR1 is SGHRS and CDR2 is YFSETQ in the germline V gene. The CDR3 sequence: CASSLQGPSSGNTIYF. The CDR3 DNA is TGCGCCAGCAGCTTGCAGGGGCCCAGCTCTGGAAACACCATATATTTT.

The J gene is TRBJ2-2, the V gene TRBV19; 10 nucleotides align to TRBD1. Germline V gives CDR1 LNHDA, CDR2 SQIVND (reference sequence). V lost 5 bases and J lost 8; bases outside the gene matches: 5. The CDR3 is 14 residues long. CDR3 nucleotide sequence: TGTGCCAGTAGTCCGACAGGGGGCCGAGGGGAGCTGTTTTTT. Its protein is CASSPTGGRGELFF.

The chain joins TRBV5-6 to TRBJ2-1, with 9 positions matching TRBD2. Germline assignment: CDR1 SGHDT and CDR2 YYEEEE. V was pared by 3 bases and J by 2 bases, with 6 bases of the junction left unmatched. This CDR3 is built from 16 residues. CDR3 loop: CASSYPGLATYNEQFF. CDR3 DNA sequence: TGTGCCAGCAGCTATCCGGGACTAGCAACCTACAATGAGCAGTTCTTC. The full variable domain, its missing parts supplied by reference TRBV5-6 and TRBJ2-1, is DAGVTQSPTHLIKTRGQQVTLRCSPKSGHDTVSWYQQALGQGPQFIFQYYEEEERQRGNFPDRFSGHQFPNYSSELNVNALLLGDSALYLCASSYPGLATYNEQFFGPGTRLTVL.

The chain uses TRBV28 and TRBJ1-2; unclear D gene. This CDR3 spans 12 amino acids. Germline CDR1 is MDHEN and CDR2 is SYDVKM. V lost 5 bases to trimming and J lost 6 bases, with 10 bases between them. CDR3 nucleotides: TGTGCCAGCAGTCCATTTCCGGATGGCTACACCTTC. It specifies CASSPFPDGYTF.

The V gene is TRBV6-4, the J gene TRBJ2-6; the D is unclear. Germline V lookup: CDR1 MRHNA, CDR2 SNTAGT. The CDR3 is 15 amino acids. V was pared by 2 bases and J by 0 bases, with 5 bases between. CDR3 residues: CASSDRDSGANVLTF. Written as DNA, the CDR3 is TGTGCCAGCAGTGACAGGGACTCTGGGGCCAACGTCCTGACTTTC.